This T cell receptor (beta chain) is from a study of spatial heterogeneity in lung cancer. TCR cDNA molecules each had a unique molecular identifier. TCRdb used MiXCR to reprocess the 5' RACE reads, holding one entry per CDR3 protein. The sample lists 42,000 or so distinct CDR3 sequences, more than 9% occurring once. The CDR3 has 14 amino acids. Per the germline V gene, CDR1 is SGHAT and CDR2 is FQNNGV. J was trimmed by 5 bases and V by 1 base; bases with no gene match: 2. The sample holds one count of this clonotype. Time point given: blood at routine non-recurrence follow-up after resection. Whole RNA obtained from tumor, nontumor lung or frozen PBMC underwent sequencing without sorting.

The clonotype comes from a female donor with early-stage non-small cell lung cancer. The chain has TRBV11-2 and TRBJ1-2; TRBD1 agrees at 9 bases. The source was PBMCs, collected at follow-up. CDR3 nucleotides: TGTGCCAGCAGCTTAGCGGACAGGGGATATGGCTACACCTTC. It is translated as CASSLADRGYGYTF.